These 7 T cell receptor beta chains originate from one sample sequenced in a study of blood T cell repertoires in COVID-19. The protocol was immunoSEQ multiplex PCR, while the TCRdb copy is restricted to in-frame clones and leaves out a portion. The sample gives 200,000 to 300,000 clones, around 84% of which show up once; approximately 5.3% is in the top ten. The sequencing sample was made of peripheral blood. These receptors all come from a woman aged 60-75 years with COVID-19, enrolled during active disease.

V is TRBV3-1 (or the pseudogene TRBV3-2) and J is TRBJ2-5; no reliable D call. This CDR3 spans 19 amino acids. Trimming removed 4 bases from V and 5 bases from J, with 29 bases in between. CDR1 and CDR2 (germline): LGHDT, YNNKEL (reference sequence). The CDR3 sequence is CASSRLEIPTGYRRETQYF. The CDR3 DNA reads TGTGCCAGCAGCCGGCTGGAGATACCGACGGGTTACCGGCGGGAGACCCAGTACTTC.

The rearrangement uses TRBV5-1 and TRBJ2-7, with TRBD1 identical over 12 bases. The germline V gene has CDR1 SGHRS and CDR2 YFSETQ. The V segment lost 4 bases and the J segment 6 bases; nucleotides outside the gene matches: 8. The CDR3 sequence is 15 residues long. The CDR3 DNA sequence: TGCGCCAGCAGCGCGGACGGGACAGGGGGCAGCGAGCAGTACTTC. It yields the protein CASSADGTGGSEQYF.

The count of this clone is one. The V call is TRBV5-1, the J call TRBJ1-1; the D gene is possibly TRBD1 (5 bases). CDR1 and CDR2 from the germline V gene are SGHRS and YFSETQ. The CDR3 runs 14 residues. Trimming stripped 2 bases from V and 0 bases from J, with 8 bases between. The DNA for the CDR3 is TGCGCCAGCAGCTTCAGGGATGTGAACACTGAAGCTTTCTTT. It yields the protein CASSFRDVNTEAFF.

The chain has TRBV3-1 (or the pseudogene TRBV3-2) and TRBJ2-5, with 7 bases that match TRBD2. V trimming: 2 bases; J trimming: 4 bases; junction bases outside the gene matches: 1. The length of the CDR3 is 13 residues. CDR1 is LGHDT and CDR2 is YNNKEL in the germline V gene (reference sequence). CDR3 in amino acids: CASSQPSGETQYF. The CDR3 coding sequence is TGTGCCAGCAGCCAACCTAGCGGAGAGACCCAGTACTTC.

The chain has TRBV30 and TRBJ1-4, with unresolved D. The germline V gene has CDR1 GTSNPN and CDR2 SVGIG (reference sequence). V lost 2 bases, J lost 2 bases, and 12 bases lay in between. The CDR3 has 15 residues. DNA for the CDR3: TGTGCCTGGAGTTTCCTCGGGAGTACTAATGAAAAACTGTTTTTT. It codes for CAWSFLGSTNEKLFF.

The chain couples TRBV4-2 to TRBJ2-2; 8 bases fit TRBD1. Unmatched junction bases numbered 6, after V lost 0 bases and J lost 6 bases. Per the germline V gene, CDR1 is LGHNA and CDR2 is YNFKEQ. The CDR3 has 16 residues. Here the CDR3 reads CASSQDGNRGAGELFF. The CDR3 coding sequence is TGTGCCAGCAGCCAAGATGGGAACAGGGGGGCCGGGGAGCTGTTTTTT.

This clone was counted a single time. The chain employs TRBV6-6 and TRBJ1-3; TRBD1 is a possible D gene (5 bases). The V and J ends lost 5 bases and 4 bases respectively, with 15 bases between them. The CDR3 runs 15 residues. Per germline, CDR1 MNHNY and CDR2 SVGAGI (reference sequence). The CDR3 DNA sequence: TGTGCCAGCAGTACTCCTTGGGGGGACGGAAACACCATATATTTT. Protein product: CASSTPWGDGNTIYF.